This T cell receptor (beta chain) is from a study of identical twins. This clonotype was counted many times. Its antigen is unknown. TCRdb re-called the 5' RACE reads through MiXCR, storing one row per CDR3 protein. Of about 240,000 distinct CDR3 sequences in the sample, more than 9% were seen once. The study, taken as a whole, reports: Models, which agreed with sharing between unrelated individuals, nonetheless underestimated the out-of-frame TCR alpha sharing seen in monozygotic twins. Fewer insertions were carried by abundant cord blood beta clonotypes, but none was seen in memory repertoires.

Sequenced sample: memory T cells sorted from blood. The clonotype originates from a middle-aged man in good health.

CDR3 residues: CASSLTPYRVEGTEAFF. The CDR3 DNA reads as TGTGCCAGCAGCTTGACTCCATACAGGGTCGAGGGCACTGAAGCTTTCTTT. The chain joins TRBV5-6 to TRBJ1-1; possibly TRBD1 for D (6 bases). CDR3 size: 17 residues. The germline gives CDR1 SGHDT, CDR2 YYEEEE. Trimming cost V 1 base and J 4 bases, with 20 bases left between them.